These 8 T cell receptor beta chains were all obtained from the same sample, sequenced in a study of blood T cells in healthy people across ages. With a J-beta primer mix and a sample-barcoded 5' primer, a second PCR ran about 7 to 12 cycles. TCRdb fed the 5' RACE reads into MiXCR, producing one record per CDR3 protein. This repertoire shows some 860,000 distinct CDR3 sequences, 45% to 70% found once; its top ten account for roughly 25%. The specimen was blood. All receptors come from a man in his forties in good health.

This clonotype was detected only a few times. V gene TRBV7-2 combines with J gene TRBJ2-7; possible D gene TRBD1, 5 bases. Germline CDR1 is SGHTA and CDR2 is FQGNSA. The CDR3 consists of 14 residues. The V and J ends lost 1 base and 3 bases respectively, with 10 bases between them. In DNA form, the CDR3 reads TGTGCCAGCAGCTTAGGTTCAGGGATCTACGAGCAGTACTTC. Translation: CASSLGSGIYEQYF.

The genes are TRBV24-1 and TRBJ1-5; D not resolved. CDR1 is KGHDR, CDR2 SFDVKD, per germline. The CDR3 sequence is 16 residues long. V was trimmed by 5 bases and J by 3 bases, leaving 16 bases between them. Here the CDR3 reads CATSGGGRLPNQPQHF. CDR3 nucleotides: TGTGCCACCAGTGGGGGAGGCCGTCTCCCCAATCAGCCCCAGCATTTT.

Only a few counts were recorded for this clonotype. V gene TRBV6-6 combines with J gene TRBJ1-2; D might be TRBD1 (6 bases). Germline V lookup: CDR1 MNHNY, CDR2 SVGAGI (reference sequence). Trimming pared 7 bases from V and 3 bases from J, leaving 12 bases between. This CDR3 is 13 amino acids long. The CDR3 spells CASTVQGDYGYTF. The CDR3 coding sequence is TGTGCCAGCACAGTACAGGGTGACTATGGCTACACCTTC.

This clonotype appeared a single time. The chain carries TRBV11-2 and TRBJ2-5; D may match TRBD1 or TRBD2 (6 bases each). CDR1 SGHAT and CDR2 FQNNGV come from the germline V gene. Trimming took off 5 bases at V and 3 bases at J, with 13 bases between the two ends. The CDR3 has 14 amino acids. The CDR3 is CASSGSGAKETQYF. In DNA form, the CDR3 reads TGTGCCAGCAGCGGATCGGGGGCGAAAGAGACCCAGTACTTC.

V and J are TRBV7-6 and TRBJ2-7; no clear D gene. V gave up 0 bases and J gave up 11 bases, with 14 bases separating them. The germline V gene encodes CDR1 SGHVS and CDR2 FNYEAQ. The CDR3 loop spans 13 amino acids. CDR3 region: CASSLAQSSLEYF. CDR3 in DNA: TGTGCCAGCAGCTTAGCGCAGTCTTCCCTAGAGTACTTC.

The V gene is TRBV7-6, the J gene TRBJ2-1, with 8 nucleotides matching TRBD2. Germline V gene data show CDR1 as SGHVS and CDR2 as FNYEAQ. The V and J ends lost 5 bases and 0 bases, in that order; junction bases with no gene match: 6. The CDR3 is made up of 16 amino acids. CDR3 sequence (DNA): TGTGCCAGCAGCCGACTAGCGCAAAGCTCCTACAATGAGCAGTTCTTC. This sequence encodes CASSRLAQSSYNEQFF.

This clonotype was recorded a few times. J is TRBJ2-1 and V is TRBV20-1, with D perhaps TRBD2 (6 bases). V lost 3 bases to trimming and J lost 4 bases, with 13 bases between them. The length of the CDR3 is 14 residues. Germline values: CDR1 DFQATT, CDR2 SNEGSKA (reference sequence). Here the CDR3 reads CSARDRDSYNEQFF. The CDR3 coding sequence is TGCAGTGCTAGGGACCGGGACTCATACAATGAGCAGTTCTTC.

This chain connects TRBV12-3 or TRBV12-4 to TRBJ1-1, with D perhaps TRBD1 (6 bases). The CDR3 runs to 14 residues. V lost 6 bases and J 1 base, leaving 12 bases between the germline ends. DNA for the CDR3: TGTGCCAGCAGAAAAAAAGGGGGGAACACTGAAGCTTTCTTT. Protein sequence: CASRKKGGNTEAFF.